Listed below are T cell receptor beta chains from one sample, sequenced in a study of shared clonotypes between healthy human individuals. Assay: immunoSEQ multiplex PCR; the TCRdb copy retains only in-frame clones and omits some. The sample gives some 2.3 million clones, more than 80% of which show up once; under 0.45% is in the top ten. Sequencing was carried out using naive CD4+ T cells from PBMCs. Receptor source: a man aged 18 to 29 in good health. Some clones in this sample may be carry-over from other donors' samples. CDR3s include the opening cysteine and the closing phenylalanine or tryptophan. Each record gives: V gene, clone size, J gene, D gene, CDR3 protein, CDR3 DNA. A D gene is named only where the DNA matches it firmly. Only part of the rows carry a size: once, few, many, or a class if the clone is expanded.

V: TRBV13
size: NA
J: TRBJ2-7
D: TRBD1
CDR3: CASSHRGWGGSYEQYF
DNA: TGTGCCAGCAGCCACAGGGGATGGGGTGGGTCCTACGAGCAGTACTTC

V: TRBV4-1
size: NA
J: TRBJ1-4
D: NA
CDR3: CASSAPRPREQREKLFF
DNA: TGCGCCAGCAGCGCACCCAGGCCGCGGGAGCAACGAGAAAAACTGTTTTTT

V: TRBV14
size: NA
J: TRBJ2-2
D: NA
CDR3: CASSHLGASGELFF
DNA: TGTGCCAGCAGCCATCTAGGGGCTTCCGGGGAGCTGTTTTTT

V: TRBV7-2
size: NA
J: TRBJ2-3
D: NA
CDR3: CASSLKGDTQYF
DNA: TGTGCCAGCAGCTTGAAAGGGGATACGCAGTATTTT

V: TRBV29-1
size: NA
J: TRBJ2-3
D: NA
CDR3: CSVGGSLTDTQYF
DNA: TGCAGCGTTGGGGGCAGCCTCACAGATACGCAGTATTTT

V: TRBV28
size: NA
J: TRBJ2-7
D: TRBD2
CDR3: CASSRSGLAGPSSYEQYF
DNA: TGTGCCAGCAGTCGTTCGGGACTAGCGGGCCCCAGCTCCTACGAGCAGTACTTC

V: TRBV30
size: few
J: TRBJ1-5
D: NA
CDR3: CACQGAGQPQHF
DNA: TGTGCCTGCCAGGGCGCCGGCCAGCCCCAGCATTTT

V: TRBV7-2
size: NA
J: TRBJ2-7
D: TRBD1
CDR3: CASSLIGQGHEQYF
DNA: TGTGCCAGCAGCTTAATCGGACAGGGCCACGAGCAGTACTTC

V: TRBV5-1
size: NA
J: TRBJ2-3
D: NA
CDR3: CASSLGPPQGTQYF
DNA: TGCGCCAGCAGCTTGGGGCCTCCTCAGGGGACGCAGTATTTT

V: TRBV5-6
size: NA
J: TRBJ1-1
D: NA
CDR3: CASSPDWGMAEAFF
DNA: TGTGCCAGCAGCCCGGACTGGGGGATGGCTGAAGCTTTCTTT

V: TRBV14
size: NA
J: TRBJ2-5
D: TRBD2
CDR3: CASSQWASGKPEWGTQYF
DNA: TGTGCCAGCAGCCAATGGGCTAGCGGGAAGCCAGAATGGGGGACCCAGTACTTC

V: TRBV25-1
size: NA
J: TRBJ1-4
D: NA
CDR3: CASSDTEKGLANEKLFF
DNA: TGTGCCAGCAGTGATACTGAAAAGGGGCTAGCTAATGAAAAACTGTTTTTT

V: TRBV28
size: NA
J: TRBJ1-2
D: NA
CDR3: CASTRTANYGYTF
DNA: TGTGCCAGCACCCGAACGGCTAACTATGGCTACACCTTC

V: TRBV18
size: NA
J: TRBJ2-5
D: NA
CDR3: CASSPEGRETQYF
DNA: TGTGCCAGCTCACCAGAGGGGCGAGAGACCCAGTACTTC

V: TRBV30
size: NA
J: TRBJ2-5
D: TRBD1
CDR3: CAWSVGWDRQETQYF
DNA: TGTGCCTGGAGTGTAGGGTGGGACAGACAAGAGACCCAGTACTTC

V: TRBV7-6
size: NA
J: TRBJ2-3
D: NA
CDR3: CASTPGSGLTTDTQYF
DNA: TGTGCCAGCACCCCCGGGTCAGGGCTTACGACAGATACGCAGTATTTT

V: TRBV30
size: NA
J: TRBJ2-1
D: NA
CDR3: CAWSAGANEQFF
DNA: TGTGCCTGGAGTGCAGGAGCCAATGAGCAGTTCTTC

V: TRBV14
size: NA
J: TRBJ1-2
D: NA
CDR3: CASGKGPRGYGYTF
DNA: TGTGCCAGCGGAAAGGGACCGCGGGGGTATGGCTACACCTTC

V: TRBV6-1
size: NA
J: TRBJ1-2
D: NA
CDR3: CASSEARRSASGYTF
DNA: TGTGCCAGCAGTGAAGCGCGGAGGTCCGCGAGTGGCTACACCTTC

V: TRBV7-6
size: NA
J: TRBJ2-1
D: NA
CDR3: CASSSRRDRDYNEQFF
DNA: TGTGCCAGCAGCTCCAGGCGGGACAGAGATTACAATGAGCAGTTCTTC

V: TRBV5-1
size: NA
J: TRBJ1-1
D: NA
CDR3: CASSLGDGQAFF
DNA: TGCGCCAGCAGCTTGGGGGACGGGCAAGCTTTCTTT

V: TRBV12-5
size: NA
J: TRBJ1-2
D: NA
CDR3: CASGLVNRGWAESYGYTF
DNA: TGTGCTAGTGGTTTGGTAAATCGTGGATGGGCAGAATCCTATGGCTACACCTTC

V: TRBV4-1
size: NA
J: TRBJ1-4
D: NA
CDR3: CASSRARRQSRNEKLFF
DNA: TGCGCCAGCAGCCGAGCTAGGAGACAGAGCCGTAATGAAAAACTGTTTTTT

V: TRBV7-9
size: NA
J: TRBJ2-7
D: NA
CDR3: CASSLLSRWGYEQYF
DNA: TGTGCCAGCAGCTTACTCTCGCGGTGGGGCTACGAGCAGTACTTC

V: TRBV7-8
size: NA
J: TRBJ2-7
D: NA
CDR3: CASSLGLNYEQYF
DNA: TGTGCCAGCAGCTTAGGGCTAAACTACGAGCAGTACTTC

V: TRBV27
size: NA
J: TRBJ1-2
D: TRBD1
CDR3: CASSLKGRGAYGYTF
DNA: TGTGCCAGCAGTTTAAAGGGCAGGGGGGCCTATGGCTACACCTTC

V: TRBV7-2
size: NA
J: TRBJ1-2
D: NA
CDR3: CASSPALRGGYTF
DNA: TGTGCCAGCAGCCCCGCGTTGAGGGGAGGCTACACCTTC

V: TRBV6-6
size: NA
J: TRBJ2-2
D: NA
CDR3: CASTLTNANTGELFF
DNA: TGTGCCAGCACCCTCACTAACGCGAACACCGGGGAGCTGTTTTTT

V: TRBV2
size: NA
J: TRBJ1-2
D: TRBD1
CDR3: CASSAQGIYGYTF
DNA: TGTGCCAGCAGTGCACAGGGGATCTATGGCTACACCTTC

V: TRBV18
size: once
J: TRBJ2-1
D: NA
CDR3: CASSPTRSYNEQFF
DNA: TGTGCCAGCTCACCGACTAGATCCTACAATGAGCAGTTCTTC

V: TRBV4-1
size: NA
J: TRBJ2-1
D: TRBD1
CDR3: CASSSWTGTYNEQFF
DNA: TGCGCCAGCAGTTCCTGGACAGGTACCTACAATGAGCAGTTCTTC

V: TRBV30
size: NA
J: TRBJ2-1
D: TRBD2
CDR3: CASYPGLAGVHEQFF
DNA: TGTGCCTCGTACCCTGGACTAGCGGGAGTCCATGAGCAGTTCTTC

V: TRBV10-1
size: NA
J: TRBJ2-3
D: TRBD1
CDR3: CASSLQGARDTQYF
DNA: TGCGCCAGCAGCCTCCAGGGGGCGCGAGATACGCAGTATTTT

V: TRBV29-1
size: NA
J: TRBJ1-3
D: NA
CDR3: CSVVVSGNTIYF
DNA: TGCAGCGTTGTAGTCTCTGGAAACACCATATATTTT

V: TRBV2
size: NA
J: TRBJ2-3
D: NA
CDR3: CASSDVMGRLTDTQYF
DNA: TGTGCCAGCAGTGATGTCATGGGACGGCTCACAGATACGCAGTATTTT

V: TRBV7-3
size: NA
J: TRBJ1-1
D: NA
CDR3: CASSLTGDGEAFF
DNA: TGTGCCAGCAGCTTAACCGGCGATGGTGAAGCTTTCTTT

V: TRBV10-3
size: NA
J: TRBJ2-7
D: TRBD2
CDR3: CAISGRGLGSYEQYF
DNA: TGTGCCATCAGTGGTAGGGGACTAGGATCCTACGAGCAGTACTTC

V: TRBV5-4
size: NA
J: TRBJ2-5
D: NA
CDR3: CASSRKVVGQETQYF
DNA: TGTGCCAGCAGCCGGAAGGTGGTCGGGCAAGAGACCCAGTACTTC

V: TRBV4-2
size: NA
J: TRBJ2-1
D: TRBD2
CDR3: CASSTGGGSYNEQFF
DNA: TGTGCCAGCAGCACCGGGGGGGGTTCCTACAATGAGCAGTTCTTC

V: TRBV6-5
size: NA
J: TRBJ2-3
D: NA
CDR3: CASRSGMPMDTQYF
DNA: TGTGCCAGCAGAAGTGGGATGCCCATGGATACGCAGTATTTT